These 29 T cell receptor beta chains share one sample of origin, sequenced in a study of cytomegalovirus exposure and HLA in healthy donors. 60 Vbeta and 13 Jbeta primers were used in PCR. Some clones are missing from TCRdb's copy, which holds only in-frame ones; the method was immunoSEQ multiplex PCR. The sample holds about 210,000 clones, approximately 83% seen once. Sequencing used PBMCs. Every receptor here comes from a woman between 50 and 59 years old in good health and CMV-seropositive.

J is TRBJ2-1 and V is TRBV7-8, with a possible D match to TRBD2 (6 bases). Between the trimmed V and J ends, which lost 2 bases and 7 bases, there was a span of 9 bases. The CDR3 is 13 residues long. The germline gives CDR1 SGHVS, CDR2 FQNEAQ. CDR3 nucleotide sequence: TGTGCCAGCAGCTTAAGACTAGGAAATGAGCAGTTCTTC. Protein product: CASSLRLGNEQFF. Complete variable domain (other parts from reference TRBV7-8 and TRBJ2-1): GAGVSQSPRYKVAKRGQDVALRCDPISGHVSLFWYQQALGQGPEFLTYFQNEAQLDKSGLPSDRFFAERPEGSVSTLKIQRTQQEDSAVYLCASSLRLGNEQFFGPGTRLTVL.

This chain links TRBV7-2 with TRBJ1-3; tentative D call: TRBD1 (6 bases). CDR3 length: 15 residues. From germline, CDR1 is SGHTA and CDR2 FQGNSA. Trimming removed 3 bases at V and 7 bases at J, with 16 bases between. CDR3 residues: CASSFSGQKLNTIYF. The CDR3 DNA reads TGTGCCAGCAGCTTTTCCGGACAGAAATTGAACACCATATATTTT.

The chain couples TRBV2 to TRBJ1-2; D ambiguous. From germline, CDR1 is SNHLY and CDR2 FYNNEI. V lost 6 bases to trimming and J lost 2 bases, with 10 bases between them. The CDR3 length is 13 residues. CDR3 protein: CASRYNLNYGYTF. The DNA for the CDR3 is TGTGCCAGCAGATACAATCTGAACTATGGCTACACCTTC.

The chain employs TRBV30 and TRBJ1-1; tentative D call: TRBD1 (6 bases). Per the germline V gene, CDR1 is GTSNPN and CDR2 is SVGIG (reference sequence). V was cut by 2 bases and J by 3 bases, with 10 bases left in between. This CDR3 is 13 amino acids long. DNA of the CDR3: TGTGCCTGGAGTCTTGAGGGGGACACTGAAGCTTTCTTT. Encoded protein: CAWSLEGDTEAFF.

V and J are TRBV4-1 and TRBJ1-5, with D possibly TRBD1 on 5 matching bases. The CDR3 has 16 residues. V was shortened by 4 bases and J by 0 bases, with 13 bases between the two germline ends. Germline values: CDR1 MGHRA, CDR2 YSYEKL. The CDR3 sequence: CASSPTWQGSNQPQHF. DNA for the CDR3: TGCGCCAGCAGCCCCACTTGGCAGGGTAGCAATCAGCCCCAGCATTTT.

V and J are TRBV7-3 and TRBJ2-1, with TRBD2 matching 16 bases. This CDR3 is 19 amino acids long. Germline V gene data show CDR1 as SGHTA and CDR2 as FQGTGA. Trimming cost V 0 bases and J 5 bases; bases outside gene matches: 7. CDR3 bases: TGTGCCAGCAGCTTAACGATCCTGGGACTAGCGGGGGGGCACAATGAGCAGTTCTTC. As protein: CASSLTILGLAGGHNEQFF.

This chain connects TRBV5-1 to TRBJ1-2; D gene ambiguous. The V end was cut by 1 base, the J end by 8 bases, with 12 bases between. Germline V CDR1 and CDR2: SGHRS, YFSETQ. The CDR3 runs 13 residues. CDR3 protein: CASSLFRGRGYTF. DNA of the CDR3: TGCGCCAGCAGCTTGTTCCGAGGGCGGGGCTACACCTTC.

The chain combines TRBV6-5 with TRBJ1-1; TRBD1 might be the D (5 bases). The V gene lost 8 bases and the J gene lost 2 bases, with 12 bases spanning the gap. This CDR3 has 13 amino acids. In germline, CDR1 is MNHEY, CDR2 SVGAGI. CDR3: CASCETGNTEAFF. In DNA form, the CDR3 reads TGTGCCAGCTGCGAAACAGGCAACACTGAAGCTTTCTTT.

The rearrangement uses TRBV7-3 and TRBJ1-6; D perhaps matches TRBD1 (5 bases). Trimming removed 2 bases from V and 6 bases from J, with 11 bases in between. Germline values: CDR1 SGHTA, CDR2 FQGTGA. This CDR3 contains 15 residues. The CDR3 reads CASSLVGLANSPLHF. In nucleotides, the CDR3 is TGTGCCAGCAGCTTAGTGGGGCTGGCTAATTCACCCCTCCACTTT.

The chain recombines TRBV5-1 with TRBJ1-1, with D perhaps matching TRBD1 (5 bases). Germline CDR1 is SGHRS and CDR2 is YFSETQ. V shed 2 bases and J shed 0 bases, with 14 bases lying between them. The CDR3 has 16 residues. The CDR3 DNA sequence: TGCGCCAGCAGCTTCCGCATTGACAGCATGAACACTGAAGCTTTCTTT. Amino acids: CASSFRIDSMNTEAFF. The full variable domain, completed using reference TRBV5-1 and TRBJ1-1, is KAGVTQTPRYLIKTRGQQVTLSCSPISGHRSVSWYQQTPGQGLQFLFEYFSETQRNKGNFPGRFSGRQFSNSRSEMNVSTLELGDSALYLCASSFRIDSMNTEAFFGQGTRLTVV.

The rearrangement links TRBV27 to TRBJ1-2; 7 nucleotides agree with TRBD1. Germline V lookup: CDR1 MNHEY, CDR2 SMNVEV (reference sequence). Losses at the gene ends were 5 bases for V and 8 bases for J; bases not matched to a gene: 8. The CDR3 length is 13 residues. The CDR3 protein is CASSKGQIFGYTF. Here the CDR3 DNA reads TGTGCCAGCAGTAAGGGACAGATATTCGGCTACACCTTC.

This clone was seen once. The V and J genes are TRBV30 and TRBJ2-1, with D unclear. V was trimmed by 0 bases and J by 2 bases, leaving 11 bases between them. The germline CDR1 and CDR2 sequences are GTSNPN and SVGIG (reference sequence). The CDR3 consists of 15 residues. The CDR3 protein is CAWSVLAGTYNEQFF. The DNA for the CDR3 is TGTGCCTGGAGTGTATTGGCAGGAACCTACAATGAGCAGTTCTTC. Combining the CDR3 with reference TRBV30 and TRBJ2-1 gives the whole variable domain SQTIHQWPATLVQPVGSPLSLECTVEGTSNPNLYWYRQAAGRGLQLLFYSVGIGQISSEVPQNLSASRPQDRQFILSSKKLLLSDSGFYLCAWSVLAGTYNEQFFGPGTRLTVL.

The rearrangement uses TRBV27 and TRBJ1-2; D is unclear. From germline, CDR1 is MNHEY and CDR2 SMNVEV (reference sequence). Trimming removed 5 bases from V and 2 bases from J, with 9 bases in between. CDR3 length: 13 residues. The CDR3 nucleotides read TGTGCCAGCAGTCGCCGGGAGAACTATGGCTACACCTTC. Translating it yields CASSRRENYGYTF.

The rearrangement uses TRBV6-5 and TRBJ2-4, with D perhaps matching TRBD2 (5 bases). This CDR3 has 14 residues. Germline CDR1 reads MNHEY; CDR2 reads SVGAGI. V lost 8 bases and J lost 8, with 19 bases in between. The CDR3 coding sequence is TGTGCCAGCCGAAGGTTGTCGGGGAGTTACATTCAGTACTTC. Translated, it gives CASRRLSGSYIQYF.

The chain's CDR3 is CSVEVGGHFTDTQYF. The CDR3 coding sequence is TGCAGCGTTGAAGTTGGTGGGCACTTCACAGATACGCAGTATTTT. The chain joins TRBV29-1 to TRBJ2-3, with no clear D. With 1 base removed from V and 2 bases from J, the gap between germline ends came to 13 bases. The CDR3 contains 15 residues. CDR1 is SQVTM, CDR2 ANQGSEA, per germline.

CDR3 amino acids: CASRLPGQGNQPQHF. The CDR3 DNA reads as TGTGCCAGCAGACTCCCGGGACAGGGGAATCAGCCCCAGCATTTT. V is TRBV28 and J is TRBJ1-5; the match to TRBD1 covers 10 bases. The germline V gene encodes CDR1 MDHEN and CDR2 SYDVKM. The CDR3 spans 15 residues. The ends lost 6 bases at V and 4 bases at J; junction bases unmatched: 6. The variable domain in full, completed from reference TRBV28 and TRBJ1-5, reads DVKVTQSSRYLVKRTGEKVFLECVQDMDHENMFWYRQDPGLGLRLIYFSYDVKMKEKGDIPEGYSVSREKKERFSLILESASTNQTSMYLCASRLPGQGNQPQHFGDGTRLSIL.

The V gene is TRBV4-2, the J gene TRBJ2-5; 8 bases map to TRBD2. The CDR3 loop spans 16 amino acids. V shed 1 base and J 0 bases; nucleotides not matched to a gene: 4. Germline V CDR1 and CDR2: LGHNA, YNFKEQ. CDR3 sequence: CASSQATGGDQETQYF. DNA of the CDR3: TGTGCCAGCAGCCAAGCTACGGGGGGGGACCAAGAGACCCAGTACTTC.

The chain has TRBV5-4 and TRBJ1-2, with 8 bases identical to TRBD1. CDR3 length: 14 residues. The V gene's germline CDR1 is SGHNT and CDR2 YYREEE (reference sequence). After removal of 4 bases from V and 6 bases from J, the junction contained 8 bases not matched to a gene. CDR3 sequence reads: CASSGTGFRNGYTF. DNA for the CDR3: TGTGCCAGCAGCGGGACAGGTTTCCGGAATGGCTACACCTTC.

The chain links TRBV19 to TRBJ1-1, with a tentative D call TRBD1 (5 bases). Trimming shortened V by 9 bases and J by 0 bases, and 14 bases separated the two germline ends. The CDR3 has 14 residues. Germline V gene lookup returns CDR1 LNHDA and CDR2 SQIVND (reference sequence). CDR3 protein: CASSDSAMNTEAFF. In DNA form, the CDR3 reads TGTGCCAGCAGCGACAGCGCTATGAACACTGAAGCTTTCTTT.

This sequence joins TRBV19 and TRBJ1-2, with D perhaps TRBD1 (5 bases). Germline values: CDR1 LNHDA, CDR2 SQIVND (reference sequence). The ends were cut back, 3 bases at V and 7 bases at J, with 21 bases in the middle. CDR3 length: 16 amino acids. The CDR3 nucleotides are TGTGCCAGTAGTATCCAACTCAGGGCGGACCTTTTTGGCTACACCTTC. Translation: CASSIQLRADLFGYTF.

The chain carries TRBV28 and TRBJ2-5; 11 bases line up with TRBD2. The V gene end was trimmed by 6 bases and the J gene end by 2 bases; junction bases not matched to a gene: 2. The CDR3 has 14 amino acids. From germline, CDR1 is MDHEN and CDR2 SYDVKM. The CDR3 nucleotides are TGTGCCAGCAGACTAGCGGGGGTACAAGAGACCCAGTACTTC. It translates to CASRLAGVQETQYF.

In this sample, this clone turned up a few times. The chain has TRBV6-1 and TRBJ1-2; 7 bases align to TRBD1. The CDR3 loop spans 13 amino acids. Germline CDR1 and CDR2: MNHNS and SASEGT. V lost 9 bases and J lost 5; bases outside the gene matches: 9. CDR3 sequence reads: CASPGQNLYGYTF. In nucleotides, the CDR3 is TGTGCCAGTCCGGGACAGAACCTGTATGGCTACACCTTC.

The chain recombines TRBV18 with TRBJ1-1; no definite D call. The CDR3 runs 16 residues. V lost 2 bases, J lost 0 bases, and 13 bases lay in between. Germline-derived CDR1 and CDR2 are KGHSH and LQKENI. CDR3: CASSPLTGFMNTEAFF. For the CDR3, the DNA is TGTGCCAGCTCACCATTAACGGGGTTCATGAACACTGAAGCTTTCTTT.

J is TRBJ1-6 and V is TRBV7-6, with TRBD1 identical over 7 bases. Per germline, CDR1 SGHVS and CDR2 FNYEAQ. This CDR3 is 15 amino acids long. After removal of 8 bases from V and 7 bases from J, the junction contained 11 bases not matched to a gene. CDR3 bases: TGTGCCAGCGGCCCAGCTGGGACAGAGAATTCACCCCTCCACTTT. Translated, it gives CASGPAGTENSPLHF.

The CDR3 region has the DNA TGTGCCAGTAGTCCCGGGGACAGAAACACTGAAGCTTTCTTT. Its translation is CASSPGDRNTEAFF. The chain joins TRBV19 to TRBJ1-1; 7 bases agree with TRBD1. The CDR3 runs to 14 residues. The trim removed 5 bases at V and 2 bases at J, leaving 5 bases unmatched. The germline gives CDR1 LNHDA, CDR2 SQIVND (reference sequence).

This chain connects TRBV28 to TRBJ1-5; D not resolved. Trimming took 5 bases from V and 10 from J, leaving 27 bases between them. Germline lookup yields CDR1 MDHEN and CDR2 SYDVKM. The CDR3 has 17 amino acids. In DNA form, the CDR3 reads TGTGCCAGCAGTCCCCTACGGCAGGCCCTCAATCAGAGCCCCCAGCATTTT. It translates to CASSPLRQALNQSPQHF.

V usage is TRBV19 and J usage is TRBJ1-2; D might be TRBD1 (6 bases). CDR3 length equals 15 residues. The V gene's germline CDR1 is LNHDA and CDR2 SQIVND (reference sequence). Trimming removed 4 bases from V and 4 bases from J, with 16 bases in between. CDR3: CASSKGERFGYGYTF. The DNA for the CDR3 is TGTGCCAGTAGTAAGGGGGAGCGTTTCGGCTATGGCTACACCTTC.

V and J are TRBV9 and TRBJ1-1, with unresolved D. The CDR3 sequence is 16 residues long. Trimming shortened V by 3 bases and J by 4 bases, and 19 bases separated the two germline ends. The V gene's germline CDR1 is SGDLS and CDR2 YYNGEE. The CDR3 loop reads CASSEPSGVEGTEAFF. CDR3 sequence (DNA): TGTGCCAGCAGCGAGCCTTCCGGGGTGGAGGGCACTGAAGCTTTCTTT.

This chain links TRBV5-5 with TRBJ1-1, with D unclear. V lost 0 bases and J lost 3, with 12 bases in between. The CDR3 has 15 residues. Per the germline V gene, CDR1 is SGHKS and CDR2 is YYEKEE (reference sequence). DNA of the CDR3: TGTGCCAGCAGCTTGGCCCCAGGTCGCGACACTGAAGCTTTCTTT. As protein: CASSLAPGRDTEAFF. Full variable domain (rest looked up from reference TRBV5-5 and TRBJ1-1): DAGVTQSPTHLIKTRGQQVTLRCSPISGHKSVSWYQQVLGQGPQFIFQYYEKEERGRGNFPDRFSARQFPNYSSELNVNALLLGDSALYLCASSLAPGRDTEAFFGQGTRLTVV.